This T cell receptor beta chain is drawn from a study of identical twins. Findings and limits, study-wide: Among out-of-frame alpha sequences shared by twins, low generation probability occurred in excess. Partly confounded zero-insertion analyses could result from invariant MAIT and iNKT cells.

This clonotype has a count of ten or more. Its antigen remains unidentified. The germline gives CDR1 PRHDT, CDR2 FYEKMQ (reference sequence). The CDR3 runs 17 residues. Germline trimming cut 5 bases from V and 1 base from J; bases unmatched to any gene: 12. Addition of a universal primer site occurred through template switching, and cDNA carried unique molecular identifiers. TCRdb used MiXCR to reprocess the 5' RACE reads, holding one entry per CDR3 protein. This table has 1.5 million or so distinct CDR3 sequences, under 35% appearing once. Healthy Caucasians alone served as donors. The specimen sequenced was cord blood. The receptor was derived from a newborn girl in good health. This chain joins TRBV13 and TRBJ2-5; TRBD2 matches 8 bases. DNA for the CDR3: TGTGCCAGCAGCGTCGTAGCGGGGCCAATCTTCCAAGAGACCCAGTACTTC. As protein: CASSVVAGPIFQETQYF.